The sample holds a few counts of the clone carrying this T cell receptor beta chain. Its specificity is not known. These data come from a study of T-cell memory formation after mild COVID-19. Study-level points and caveats: Contracting clones localized mainly to CM and EM when CD4+ and mainly to EMRA when CD8+.

In TCRdb, the 5' RACE reads were re-called with MiXCR into one record per CDR3 protein. The sample records under 250,000 distinct CDR3 sequences, 15% to 17% being singletons. Trimming stripped 6 bases from V and 4 bases from J, with 12 bases between. The CDR3 is made up of 13 amino acids. What was sequenced was PBMCs or a T cell subset sorted from them (not recorded which). The TCR sequence derives from an adult woman who had mild COVID-19 (a few samples of this study predate the infection). Cell type and time point are not known. The V call is TRBV12-3 or TRBV12-4, the J call TRBJ1-2, with D uncertain. The CDR3 bases are TGTGCCAGCAGACCGGACGGAGGCTATGGCTACACCTTC. Translating it yields CASRPDGGYGYTF.